These 16 T cell receptor beta chains were all obtained from the same sample, sequenced in a study of blood T cell repertoires in COVID-19. Clones were sequenced by immunoSEQ multiplex PCR, and TCRdb holds only the in-frame ones, with some missing. This sample carries a few hundred thousand clones, roughly nine tenths of them seen once, and the ten largest clones take 3%. Source material: PBMCs or T cells enriched from blood (not recorded which). Every receptor here comes from a woman aged 30 to 39 who had recovered from COVID-19.

CDR3 in amino acids: CASSPEQTQYF. The CDR3 bases are TGTGCCAGCTCACCTGAGCAGACCCAGTACTTC. The chain uses TRBV18 and TRBJ2-5; no clear D. The CDR3 is made up of 11 amino acids. Germline CDR1 reads KGHSH; CDR2 reads LQKENI. V lost 3 bases and J 6 bases, leaving 5 bases between the germline ends.

V and J are TRBV24-1 and TRBJ2-1, with TRBD2 matching over 8 bases. Germline CDR1 is KGHDR and CDR2 is SFDVKD. The CDR3 covers 16 residues. V lost 0 bases and J lost 3; bases outside the gene matches: 3. The CDR3 protein is CATSDLVAGGYNEQFF. CDR3 nucleotides: TGTGCCACCAGTGATTTGGTGGCGGGAGGCTACAATGAGCAGTTCTTC.

The chain is built from TRBV10-3 and TRBJ1-4; possible D gene TRBD1, 5 bases. The CDR3 consists of 15 residues. CDR1 and CDR2 (germline): ENHRY, SYGVKD. The ends were cut back, 6 bases at V and 4 bases at J, with 15 bases in the middle. This chain's CDR3 is CAIRETGTDNEKLFF. The CDR3 DNA reads as TGTGCCATCAGGGAGACCGGGACTGATAATGAAAAACTGTTTTTT.

In this sample, this clone turned up a few times. The CDR3 here is CASSQDMSGNYNEQFF. The CDR3 DNA sequence: TGTGCCAGCAGCCAAGACATGAGCGGAAACTACAATGAGCAGTTCTTC. The chain employs TRBV4-2 and TRBJ2-1; TRBD2 is a possible D gene (5 bases). CDR1 is LGHNA, CDR2 YNFKEQ, per germline. This CDR3 has 16 amino acids. Trimming removed 0 bases from V and 3 bases from J, with 12 bases in between.

This chain uses TRBV5-1 with TRBJ1-4, with 8 bases fitting TRBD1. J gave up 7 bases and V 5 bases, and 10 bases lay outside the gene matches. Germline CDR1 reads SGHRS; CDR2 reads YFSETQ. CDR3 length: 15 residues. The CDR3 loop is CASSYDRGMGEKLFF. Written as DNA, the CDR3 is TGCGCCAGCAGTTACGACAGGGGAATGGGTGAAAAACTGTTTTTT.

The rearrangement uses TRBV30 and TRBJ1-1; weak D call: TRBD1 (5 bases). CDR1 and CDR2 (germline): GTSNPN, SVGIG (reference sequence). Trimming cost V 3 bases and J 1 base, with 12 bases left between them. This CDR3 has 14 residues. CDR3 loop: CAWRTRQKNTEAFF. As DNA, the CDR3 is TGTGCCTGGAGAACCCGACAGAAGAACACTGAAGCTTTCTTT.

The gene calls are TRBV9 and TRBJ1-2; unclear D gene. Per the germline V gene, CDR1 is SGDLS and CDR2 is YYNGEE. V was cut by 0 bases and J by 3 bases, with 9 bases left in between. This CDR3 is built from 14 residues. The CDR3 here is CASSVDQSHYGYTF. CDR3 DNA: TGTGCCAGCAGCGTAGATCAGTCCCACTATGGCTACACCTTC.

The V gene is TRBV6-1, the J gene TRBJ2-2; no firm D call. The V end lost 1 base, the J end lost 3 bases, and 6 bases lay between the germline ends. This CDR3 spans 14 amino acids. The germline V gene encodes CDR1 MNHNS and CDR2 SASEGT. CDR3 nucleotides: TGTGCCAGCAGTGAAGATGGCTACACCGGGGAGCTGTTTTTT. Encoded protein: CASSEDGYTGELFF.

This sequence joins TRBV6-5 and TRBJ2-3; 9 nucleotides align to TRBD2. Per germline, CDR1 MNHEY and CDR2 SVGAGI. Trimming removed 4 bases from V and 4 bases from J; junction bases left unmatched: 9. This CDR3 spans 16 amino acids. The CDR3 DNA reads as TGTGCCAGCAGTTCCCTCCGCGGGGGGGGTTCAGATACGCAGTATTTT. Translating it yields CASSSLRGGGSDTQYF.

The chain links TRBV10-3 to TRBJ2-7; 8 positions match TRBD2. CDR3 length: 13 amino acids. V lost 6 bases, J lost 0 bases, and 1 base stayed unmatched. The germline CDR1 and CDR2 sequences are ENHRY and SYGVKD. Written as DNA, the CDR3 is TGTGCCATCAGACTAGCGGCCTCCTACGAGCAGTACTTC. This sequence encodes CAIRLAASYEQYF.

This clone appeared a single time. The V and J genes are TRBV27 and TRBJ1-6; weak D call: TRBD1 (6 bases). Germline V gene sequence: CDR1 MNHEY, CDR2 SMNVEV (reference sequence). The ends were cut back, 4 bases at V and 8 bases at J, with 15 bases in the middle. The CDR3 extends over 15 amino acids. CDR3 nucleotide sequence: TGTGCCAGCAGTTCGGACAGTATGTCCGATTCACCCCTCCACTTT. Its protein is CASSSDSMSDSPLHF.

The chain joins TRBV5-1 to TRBJ2-7; TRBD2 agrees at 11 bases. The length of the CDR3 is 21 residues. The V gene end was trimmed by 7 bases and the J gene end by 3 bases; junction bases not matched to a gene: 27. From germline, CDR1 is SGHRS and CDR2 YFSETQ. CDR3 DNA sequence: TGCGCCAGCGGGGTTAAGGCTAGCGGGAGGAAGCGAGCCTCAAACTTCTACGAGCAGTACTTC. Encoded protein: CASGVKASGRKRASNFYEQYF.

The gene calls are TRBV5-4 and TRBJ1-3; the D gene is possibly TRBD1 (5 bases). Germline V gene data show CDR1 as SGHNT and CDR2 as YYREEE (reference sequence). The ends were cut back, 5 bases at V and 0 bases at J, with 15 bases in the middle. The CDR3 totals 16 residues. The CDR3 here is CASSFGGPSSGNTIYF. CDR3 nucleotide sequence: TGTGCCAGCAGTTTCGGGGGTCCTAGCTCTGGAAACACCATATATTTT.

This chain uses TRBV6-5 with TRBJ1-2; 10 nucleotides line up with TRBD1. Germline V gene sequence: CDR1 MNHEY, CDR2 SVGAGI. Germline trimming cut 11 bases from V and 4 bases from J; bases unmatched to any gene: 10. The CDR3 covers 14 residues. As DNA, the CDR3 is TGTGCCGGGAACCGGGACAGGGGCAGCTATGGCTACACCTTC. Protein sequence: CAGNRDRGSYGYTF.

The chain joins TRBV19 to TRBJ1-5; the D gene is possibly TRBD1 (6 bases). Trimming left V 3 bases short and J 7 bases short, with 10 bases between. The V gene's germline CDR1 is LNHDA and CDR2 SQIVND (reference sequence). The CDR3 loop spans 13 amino acids. As DNA, the CDR3 is TGTGCCAGTAGTATCCGGACAGACCAGCCCCAGCATTTT. Translated, it gives CASSIRTDQPQHF.

There are a few counts of this clone. This chain connects TRBV7-2 to TRBJ2-3; 9 nucleotides line up with TRBD2. Germline-derived CDR1 and CDR2 are SGHTA and FQGNSA. V trimming: 5 bases; J trimming: 4 bases; junction bases outside the gene matches: 10. The CDR3 is 16 amino acids. This chain's CDR3 is CASSPYSGSRPDTQYF. CDR3 DNA sequence: TGTGCCAGCAGCCCGTATAGCGGGAGTAGGCCAGATACGCAGTATTTT.